The source of this T cell receptor beta chain is a study of HIV-infected children after antiretroviral therapy interruption. As for the study in general: Interruption-arm sampling covered weeks 0, 12, interruption end (24 or 48), and about 3 years post-study. Notes on the study in general: Shared-triplet CDR3 clusters increased after treatment interruption in a few patients, significant only when one outlier was excluded.

This clonotype was seen repeatedly, ten times or more. Its antigen is unidentified. A 3' RACE protocol on RNA, with unique molecular identifiers, produced the TCR library. TCRdb re-derived calls from the 3' RACE reads in MiXCR, one entry per CDR3 protein. The table includes roughly 7,000 distinct CDR3 sequences, 16% detected once. This CDR3 spans 14 amino acids. Germline CDR1 is DFQATT and CDR2 is SNEGSKA (reference sequence). V lost 3 bases to trimming and J lost 0 bases, with 9 bases between them. Specified treatment: PENTA 11 planned treatment interruption arm or continuous ART arm. Participants had taken at least three-drug ART for at least 24 weeks. Cryopreserved PBMC samples required at least 5 million viable cells.

The receptor was isolated from a pool of human donors with HIV. The sequences come from CD45RO+ CD8+ T cells from PBMCs, pooled from several time points, collected from a donor given antiretroviral therapy, either interrupted or continuous. Documented subset: memory CD8+ CD45RO+ CD45RA- T cells. V gene TRBV20-1 combines with J gene TRBJ2-1; D remains ambiguous. The CDR3 is CSASPVSSYNEQFF. DNA for the CDR3: TGCAGTGCTAGTCCGGTGAGCTCCTACAATGAGCAGTTCTTC.